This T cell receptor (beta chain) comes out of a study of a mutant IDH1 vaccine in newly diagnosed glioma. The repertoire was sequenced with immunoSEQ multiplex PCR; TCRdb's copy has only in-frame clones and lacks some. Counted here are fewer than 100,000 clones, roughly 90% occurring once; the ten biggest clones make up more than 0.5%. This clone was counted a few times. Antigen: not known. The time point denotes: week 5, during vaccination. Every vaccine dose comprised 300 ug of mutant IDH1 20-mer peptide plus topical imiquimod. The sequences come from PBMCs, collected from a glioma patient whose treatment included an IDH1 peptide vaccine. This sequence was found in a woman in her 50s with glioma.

CDR3 loop: CASSLPRRGRPNTEAFF. CDR3 nucleotides: TGTGCCAGCAGTTTACCCCGGCGGGGACGGCCCAACACTGAAGCTTTCTTT. The V gene is TRBV28, the J gene TRBJ1-1; a possible D gene is TRBD1 (5 bases). Germline V gives CDR1 MDHEN, CDR2 SYDVKM. The CDR3 length is 17 residues. V gave up 2 bases and J gave up 2 bases, with 18 bases separating them.